A single sample is the source of the 24 T cell receptor beta chains below, sequenced in a study of identical twins. TCRdb re-analysed the 5' RACE reads in MiXCR, keeping a single row per CDR3 protein. The sample lists fewer than 20,000 distinct CDR3 sequences, 69% occurring once. The sequencing input was memory (CD45RO+) T cells sorted from blood. The source is a woman aged 18-29 years in good health. This table probably holds off-target reads from a library built for another chain.

This clonotype was detected only once. The chain recombines TRBV11-2 with TRBJ1-4; TRBD1 might be the D (5 bases). The CDR3 contains 15 residues. Germline V gene data show CDR1 as SGHAT and CDR2 as FQNNGV. Trimming stripped 5 bases from V and 4 bases from J, with 14 bases between. In nucleotides, the CDR3 is TGTGCCAGCAGCCCAAAGCACAGGCTTAATGAAAAACTGTTTTTT. This gives the protein CASSPKHRLNEKLFF.

The V gene is TRBV20-1, the J gene TRBJ2-7; D not certain. The CDR3 spans 13 residues. Germline loops: CDR1 DFQATT, CDR2 SNEGSKA (reference sequence). V lost 2 bases and J lost 4, with 12 bases in between. The CDR3 protein is CSARNSATYEQYF. The CDR3 nucleotides are TGCAGTGCTAGAAACAGCGCTACTTACGAGCAGTACTTC.

The chain uses TRBV23-1 and TRBJ2-7; D is possibly TRBD1 (6 bases). Being an ORF, TRBV23-1 has a function that is uncertain. This CDR3 comprises 17 residues. The V end lost 3 bases, the J end lost 0 bases, and 18 bases lay between the germline ends. The CDR3 sequence: CASSHPSTGNRSYEQYF. The CDR3 nucleotides are TGCGCCAGCAGTCATCCCTCGACAGGAAACCGCTCCTACGAGCAGTACTTC.

There are a few counts of this clonotype. The chain couples TRBV6-1 to TRBJ1-1; tentative D call: TRBD1 (6 bases). V lost 5 bases and J lost 1, with 8 bases in between. Germline lookup yields CDR1 MNHNS and CDR2 SASEGT. The CDR3 totals 13 residues. CDR3 DNA: TGTGCCAGCAGTCGGACAGCGAACACTGAAGCTTTCTTT. This translates into CASSRTANTEAFF.

This clonotype has only a few counts. The rearrangement uses TRBV29-1 and TRBJ2-5, with a weak D call TRBD2 (7 bases). The CDR3 totals 15 residues. The germline V gene encodes CDR1 SQVTM and CDR2 ANQGSEA. Trimming took 6 bases from V and 2 from J, leaving 19 bases between them. Written as DNA, the CDR3 is TGCAGCGTCGGACGAGGGGGGGGCCTACAAGAGACCCAGTACTTC. Translated: CSVGRGGGLQETQYF.

This chain joins TRBV2 and TRBJ2-7; no firm D call. Germline assignment: CDR1 SNHLY and CDR2 FYNNEI. This CDR3 comprises 14 residues. V lost 0 bases to trimming and J lost 2 bases, with 8 bases between them. In DNA, the CDR3 is TGTGCCAGCAGTGAAGCGGGCCGCACCTACGAGCAGTACTTC. It is translated as CASSEAGRTYEQYF.

The J gene is TRBJ2-1, the V gene TRBV6-2 or TRBV6-3, with D unresolved. Trimming took 7 bases from V and 2 from J, leaving 15 bases between them. There are 15 residues in the CDR3. Germline CDR1 and CDR2: MNHEY and SVGEGT. CDR3 nucleotide sequence: TGTGCCAGCACCCCTCGGGTCGGACCCTACAATGAGCAGTTCTTC. Translated, it gives CASTPRVGPYNEQFF.

The chain is built from TRBV2 and TRBJ2-7; D might be TRBD1 (5 bases). Germline CDR1 is SNHLY and CDR2 is FYNNEI. This CDR3 is built from 12 residues. V was cut by 5 bases and J by 5 bases, with 10 bases left in between. This CDR3 is CASSLREHEQYF. CDR3 nucleotide sequence: TGTGCCAGCAGTCTCAGGGAACACGAGCAGTACTTC.

The J gene is TRBJ2-1, the V gene TRBV7-8; TRBD2 matches at 8 bases. Germline values: CDR1 SGHVS, CDR2 FQNEAQ. The CDR3 has 13 amino acids. V gave up 4 bases and J gave up 6 bases; unmatched junction bases: 2. The CDR3 DNA reads as TGTGCCAGCAGCTCTACTAGCGGCAATGAGCAGTTCTTC. This gives the protein CASSSTSGNEQFF.

Worth noting for this clonotype: Relative to the germline gene, one junction end is altered; a read error may explain this. The V and J genes are TRBV4-3 and TRBJ1-3, with D possibly being TRBD1 (5 bases). This CDR3 region has 16 residues. The V gene's germline CDR1 is LGHNA and CDR2 YSLEER. The CDR3 protein is CASSQALRGFGNTTYF. CDR3 DNA sequence: TGCGCCAGCAGCCAAGCCCTCCGGGGGTTTGGAAACACCACATATTTT.

This chain joins TRBV20-1 and TRBJ1-1, with 7 bases lining up with TRBD1. V shed 4 bases, J shed 2 bases, and the junction held 10 bases outside the gene matches. Germline V gene lookup returns CDR1 DFQATT and CDR2 SNEGSKA (reference sequence). The CDR3 is 15 amino acids. The CDR3 protein is CSANRMDRSNTEAFF. The CDR3 nucleotides read TGCAGTGCTAATCGAATGGACAGGTCAAACACTGAAGCTTTCTTT.

The CDR3 sequence: CSARQGSGGHEQYF. The CDR3 region has the DNA TGCAGCGCGAGACAGGGATCGGGAGGACACGAGCAGTACTTC. This chain joins TRBV29-1 and TRBJ2-7; D tentatively fits TRBD1 or TRBD2 (7 bases each). The CDR3 has 14 amino acids. Trimming took 7 bases from V and 5 from J, leaving 21 bases between them. From germline, CDR1 is SQVTM and CDR2 ANQGSEA.

CDR3 region: CASSPPGSSNNEQFF. The CDR3 coding sequence is TGTGCCAGCTCACCACCGGGGAGCAGCAACAATGAGCAGTTCTTC. The chain recombines TRBV18 with TRBJ2-1, with D perhaps TRBD2 (5 bases). There are 15 residues in the CDR3. V was cut by 0 bases and J by 5 bases, with 11 bases left in between. In germline, CDR1 is KGHSH, CDR2 LQKENI.

This clonotype occurred a few times. The rearrangement links TRBV7-9 to TRBJ2-3; D is undetermined. This CDR3 has 12 amino acids. Germline V CDR1 and CDR2: SEHNR, FQNEAQ (reference sequence). Between the trimmed V and J ends, which lost 0 bases and 6 bases, there was a span of 4 bases. CDR3 in DNA: TGTGCCAGCAGCTTAGCCCCGGATACGCAGTATTTT. Its translation is CASSLAPDTQYF.

This clonotype was found a few times. V and J are TRBV24-1 and TRBJ2-1; perhaps D is TRBD1 or TRBD2 (5 bases each). Germline assignment: CDR1 KGHDR and CDR2 SFDVKD. This CDR3 contains 15 residues. Trimming left V 0 bases short and J 9 bases short, with 14 bases between. CDR3 sequence (DNA): TGTGCCACCAGTGATTTGCGTGGGGGATTTGTTGAGCAGTTCTTC. Translated: CATSDLRGGFVEQFF.

The gene calls are TRBV11-2 and TRBJ2-1; possibly TRBD2 for D (6 bases). From germline, CDR1 is SGHAT and CDR2 FQNNGV. The CDR3 spans 16 residues. Trimming took off 5 bases at V and 5 bases at J, with 19 bases between the two ends. In DNA form, the CDR3 reads TGTGCCAGCAGCCCCCGGGGACTCCTAGGGAACAATGAGCAGTTCTTC. Translation: CASSPRGLLGNNEQFF.

This clonotype was counted between two and nine times. The chain recombines TRBV29-1 with TRBJ2-3; 7 nucleotides align to TRBD1. This CDR3 comprises 17 residues. Germline CDR1 reads SQVTM; CDR2 reads ANQGSEA. V gave up 6 bases and J gave up 3 bases; unmatched junction bases: 18. Here the CDR3 DNA reads TGCAGCGTCCCTAACGAGGGGGCCCGGCGGTATACAGATACGCAGTATTTT. Translation gives CSVPNEGARRYTDTQYF.

Worth noting for this clonotype: At one boundary the junction diverges from the germline segment, which might be a read error. The rearrangement links TRBV6-2 or TRBV6-3 to TRBJ2-1, with TRBD1 identical over 7 bases. Germline CDR1 is MNHEY and CDR2 is SVGEGT. The CDR3 runs 16 residues. The CDR3 loop is CSSSYPRDSKYNEQFF. The CDR3, as DNA: TGTTCCAGCAGTTACCCCCGGGACAGCAAATACAATGAGCAGTTCTTC.

The chain has TRBV20-1 and TRBJ2-3; 8 bases are shared with TRBD2. The V gene end was trimmed by 7 bases and the J gene end by 1 base; junction bases not matched to a gene: 1. The CDR3 is made up of 12 amino acids. The V gene's germline CDR1 is DFQATT and CDR2 SNEGSKA (reference sequence). CDR3: CSVTSGTDTQYF. As DNA, the CDR3 is TGCAGTGTGACTAGCGGCACAGATACGCAGTATTTT.

The chain joins TRBV29-1 to TRBJ2-1; no definite D call. CDR1 and CDR2 (germline): SQVTM, ANQGSEA. With 5 bases removed from V and 4 bases from J, the gap between germline ends came to 15 bases. The CDR3 is 14 amino acids. CDR3 bases: TGCAGCGTTCCTGCGAGTAGACGGTACAATGAGCAGTTCTTC. Amino acids: CSVPASRRYNEQFF.

This clonotype was counted between two and nine times. The chain joins TRBV12-3 or TRBV12-4 to TRBJ2-6; D not resolved. The length of the CDR3 is 13 residues. V was clipped by 2 bases and J by 4 bases, with 3 bases between them. CDR3: CASSLQGANVLTF. The CDR3 DNA follows: TGTGCCAGCAGTTTACAGGGGGCCAACGTCCTGACTTTC.

The chain joins TRBV12-3 or TRBV12-4 to TRBJ2-4; D is possibly TRBD1 (6 bases). This CDR3 has 13 amino acids. V lost 1 base and J lost 6, with 7 bases in between. CDR3: CASSLGDTNIQYF. The CDR3, as DNA: TGTGCCAGCAGTTTAGGGGACACAAACATTCAGTACTTC.

V usage is TRBV5-1 and J usage is TRBJ2-3; TRBD2 aligns across 8 bases. The CDR3 length is 14 residues. The V segment lost 3 bases and the J segment 2 bases; nucleotides outside the gene matches: 2. Germline V lookup: CDR1 SGHRS, CDR2 YFSETQ. CDR3 in DNA: TGCGCCAGCAGCTCACTAGCGGACACAGATACGCAGTATTTT. Residues: CASSSLADTDTQYF.

This chain uses TRBV6-2 or TRBV6-3 with TRBJ2-1; 9 bases match TRBD2. Germline CDR1 reads MNHEY; CDR2 reads SVGEGT. After removal of 5 bases from V and 5 bases from J, the junction contained 22 bases not matched to a gene. The CDR3 length is 20 residues. The CDR3 coding sequence is TGTGCCAGCAGTCAGGATGGACGGATACTGACTAGCGGTACTGACAATGAGCAGTTCTTC. This gives the protein CASSQDGRILTSGTDNEQFF.